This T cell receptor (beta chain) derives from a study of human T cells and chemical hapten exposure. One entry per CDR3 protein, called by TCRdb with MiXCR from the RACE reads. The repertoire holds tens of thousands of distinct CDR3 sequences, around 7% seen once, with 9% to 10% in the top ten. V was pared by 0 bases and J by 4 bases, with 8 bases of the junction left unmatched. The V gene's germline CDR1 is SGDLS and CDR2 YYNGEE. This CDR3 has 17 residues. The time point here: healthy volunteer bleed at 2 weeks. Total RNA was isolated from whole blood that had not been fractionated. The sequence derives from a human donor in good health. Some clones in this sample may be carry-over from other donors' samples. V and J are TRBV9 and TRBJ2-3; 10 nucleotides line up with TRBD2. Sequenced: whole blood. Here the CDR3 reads CASSVGASGSGADTQYF. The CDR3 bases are TGTGCCAGCAGCGTAGGGGCTAGCGGGAGTGGGGCAGATACGCAGTATTTT.